The 18 T cell receptor beta chains reported below all come from one sample, sequenced in a study of blood T cells in healthy people across ages. Alongside a J-beta primer mix, a sample-barcoded 5' primer served in a second PCR lasting about 6 to 11 cycles. TCRdb recomputed calls from the 5' RACE reads with MiXCR, one row per CDR3 protein. The data show around 900,000 distinct CDR3 sequences, more than 25% seen once. Sequencing was performed on blood. These receptors all stem from an elderly woman in good health.

This clonotype was seen only a few times. This chain joins TRBV11-3 and TRBJ1-1, with unresolved D. Trimming removed 5 bases at V and 0 bases at J, with 13 bases between. This CDR3 region has 15 residues. The germline V gene encodes CDR1 SGHNT and CDR2 YENEEA. CDR3 amino acids: CASSLQPVMNTEAFF. Written as DNA, the CDR3 is TGTGCCAGCAGCCTCCAGCCCGTCATGAACACTGAAGCTTTCTTT.

This CDR3 reads CASSLGPAMGSSTDTQYF. For the CDR3, the DNA is TGTGCCAGCAGCTTGGGGCCCGCCATGGGGAGCAGCACAGATACGCAGTATTTT. The V and J genes are TRBV7-2 and TRBJ2-3; either TRBD1 or TRBD2 may supply D (5 bases each). The CDR3 is made up of 18 amino acids. V shed 3 bases and J shed 0 bases, with 19 bases lying between them. Germline-derived CDR1 and CDR2 are SGHTA and FQGNSA.

This clonotype occurred many times. The V call is TRBV6-2 or TRBV6-3, the J call TRBJ2-5; weak D call: TRBD1 (6 bases). From germline, CDR1 is MNHEY and CDR2 SVGEGT. V was pared by 2 bases and J by 2 bases, with 12 bases between. CDR3 length: 15 amino acids. CDR3 coding DNA: TGTGCCAGCAGTTACACGGACAGCTATCAAGAGACCCAGTACTTC. Protein product: CASSYTDSYQETQYF.

Only a few counts were recorded for this clonotype. The chain recombines TRBV6-5 with TRBJ1-4, with no clear D. The ends were cut back, 0 bases at V and 8 bases at J, with 13 bases in the middle. The CDR3 sequence is 15 residues long. Germline V CDR1 and CDR2: MNHEY, SVGAGI. The CDR3, as DNA: TGTGCCAGCAGTTACTCGCCGGGGAGAGGGGAAAAACTGTTTTTT. Translated, it gives CASSYSPGRGEKLFF.

The sample holds a few counts of this clonotype. The junction departs from the called germline gene at one end, perhaps through a read error. The chain links TRBV10-3 to TRBJ2-5; TRBD2 matches at 9 bases. Germline-derived CDR1 and CDR2 are ENHRY and SYGVKD. The CDR3 extends over 17 amino acids. CDR3 region: CAISELASGAPRSEQYF. The CDR3 bases are TGCGCCATCAGTGAGTTGGCTAGCGGGGCCCCTAGGAGTGAGCAGTACTTC.

This clonotype has ten or more counts. V and J are TRBV12-3 or TRBV12-4 and TRBJ1-5; TRBD1 matches 9 bases. Trimming removed 5 bases from V and 6 bases from J; junction bases left unmatched: 8. This CDR3 is 15 amino acids long. CDR3 region: CASSPGQGRGQPQHF. CDR3 DNA sequence: TGTGCCAGCAGTCCGGGACAGGGTCGGGGTCAGCCCCAGCATTTT.

Regarding this clonotype: The junction does not match germline at one end; this may be a read error. V is TRBV5-1 and J is TRBJ2-2; D is possibly TRBD2 (6 bases). This CDR3 comprises 13 residues. CDR1 is SGHRS, CDR2 YFSETQ, per germline. CDR3 sequence (DNA): TGCGTCAGCAGCTCTACTACCGCCGGGGGGCTGTTTTTT. Translating gives CVSSSTTAGGLFF.

This clonotype has just a few counts. CDR3 coding DNA: TGTGCCAGCAGCTTTTCGACAGTCTACAATGAGCAGTACTTC. Protein: CASSFSTVYNEQYF. J is TRBJ2-1 and V is TRBV7-2, with D perhaps matching TRBD1 (5 bases). TRBJ2-7 explains the end of the DNA better; the J call may be wrong. Germline V gene data show CDR1 as SGHTA and CDR2 as FQGNSA. The CDR3 extends over 14 amino acids.

This clonotype was recorded once. The chain recombines TRBV5-1 with TRBJ2-1; D unresolved. The V gene lost 0 bases and the J gene lost 7 bases, with 14 bases spanning the gap. Per germline, CDR1 SGHRS and CDR2 YFSETQ. This CDR3 comprises 15 residues. CDR3 sequence reads: CASSLVGQALNEQFF. DNA of the CDR3: TGCGCCAGCAGCTTGGTGGGCCAGGCTCTGAATGAGCAGTTCTTC.

This clonotype was seen at least ten times. The gene calls are TRBV20-1 and TRBJ1-2; tentative D call: TRBD1 (6 bases). CDR1 is DFQATT and CDR2 is SNEGSKA in the germline V gene (reference sequence). There are 14 residues in the CDR3. Deletions cut 5 bases from V and 1 base from J, with 14 bases between. As DNA, the CDR3 is TGCAGTGCTGTGGACAGCTCGATTAACTATGGCTACACCTTC. Translation gives CSAVDSSINYGYTF.

A remark on this clonotype: A read error may produce the germline difference seen at one junction end. V usage is TRBV5-1 and J usage is TRBJ1-1; no firm D call. Germline assignment: CDR1 SGHRS and CDR2 YFSETQ. The CDR3 sequence is 13 residues long. CDR3 loop: CACSLDGRAEAFF. The CDR3 DNA reads as TGCGCCTGCAGCTTGGACGGGAGAGCCGAAGCTTTCTTT. The complete variable domain, with remaining parts taken from reference TRBV5-1 and TRBJ1-1, reads KAGVTQTPRYLIKTRGQQVTLSCSPISGHRSVSWYQQTPGQGLQFLFEYFSETQRNKGNFPGRFSGRQFSNSRSEMNVSTLELGDSALYLCACSLDGRAEAFFGQGTRLTVV.

This clonotype was recorded once. V usage is TRBV20-1 and J usage is TRBJ2-7, with TRBD2 matching over 9 bases. Germline V lookup: CDR1 DFQATT, CDR2 SNEGSKA (reference sequence). The CDR3 spans 14 residues. J gave up 2 bases and V 6 bases, and 8 bases lay outside the gene matches. Written as DNA, the CDR3 is TGCAGTGCCGGGGCCCAGCGGGGGGCCTACGAGCAGTACTTC. It codes for CSAGAQRGAYEQYF.

Notes on this clonotype: Being one base from a much bigger clone, this may be a read error. V gene TRBV6-6 combines with J gene TRBJ1-1; D is unclear. CDR1 and CDR2 (germline): MNHNY, SVGAGI (reference sequence). The CDR3 is 12 residues long. In DNA, the CDR3 is TGTGCCAGCAGTTACATAGACACTAAAGCTTTCTTT. Its translation is CASSYIDTKAFF.

This clonotype showed up many times. The J gene is TRBJ1-1, the V gene TRBV12-3 or TRBV12-4; D is possibly TRBD1 (6 bases). Trimming removed 6 bases from V and 7 bases from J, with 12 bases in between. The CDR3 loop spans 12 amino acids. CDR3 sequence reads: CASRRTAFEAFF. The CDR3 bases are TGTGCCAGCAGGCGGACAGCATTTGAAGCTTTCTTT.

Details on this clonotype: This may be a read error, as it is one base from a much larger clone. This chain links TRBV5-1 with TRBJ1-1, with D possibly being TRBD1 (5 bases). The CDR3 runs to 14 residues. From germline, CDR1 is SGHRS and CDR2 YFSETQ. V was trimmed by 3 bases and J by 2 bases, leaving 11 bases between them. Here the CDR3 reads CASSSGDENTEAFF. For the CDR3, the DNA is TGCGCCAGCAGCTCCGGGGACGAAAACACTGAAGCTTTCTTT.

V and J are TRBV6-5 and TRBJ1-1, with D possibly matching TRBD1 (5 bases). Trimming cost V 4 bases and J 5 bases, with 17 bases left between them. The CDR3 is made up of 15 amino acids. Germline V gene lookup returns CDR1 MNHEY and CDR2 SVGAGI. CDR3 protein: CASSCSQGGRTEAFF. The CDR3 coding sequence is TGTGCCAGCAGTTGCTCGCAGGGTGGACGAACTGAAGCTTTCTTT.

The genes are TRBV20-1 and TRBJ2-7; perhaps TRBD1 as D (6 bases). The V and J ends lost 3 bases and 4 bases respectively, with 10 bases between them. The germline gives CDR1 DFQATT, CDR2 SNEGSKA (reference sequence). The CDR3 length is 12 residues. The CDR3 spells CSASSTGYEQYF. CDR3 DNA: TGCAGTGCTAGTAGTACAGGGTACGAGCAGTACTTC.

The rearrangement uses TRBV27 and TRBJ2-7; 7 bases line up with TRBD1. This CDR3 is built from 14 residues. Germline lookup yields CDR1 MNHEY and CDR2 SMNVEV (reference sequence). The J segment lost 0 bases and the V segment lost 5 bases, leaving 4 bases of the junction unmatched. The CDR3 loop is CASSQTGPSYEQYF. The CDR3, as DNA: TGTGCCAGCAGTCAGACAGGGCCCTCCTACGAGCAGTACTTC.